A selection of T cell receptor beta chains follows, all from one sample in a study of HIV-infected patients and healthy controls. In TCRdb, the 5' RACE reads were re-called with MiXCR into one record per CDR3 protein. The table shows about 11,000 distinct CDR3 sequences, with 5% to 5.5% occurring only once. Sequencing used blood. The receptors here all came from an adult in good health. Both conserved end residues are part of each CDR3. The D gene is left open where the match is weak. Size values are once, few and many counts, or a class for expanded clones, and some rows have none.

v_gene: TRBV11-2
j_gene: TRBJ2-5
d_gene: TRBD2
abundance: many
CDR3aa: CASSRPNSGGIGAQYF
CDR3nt: TGTGCCAGCAGCCGGCCTAACTCGGGGGGGATCGGGGCCCAGTACTTC

v_gene: TRBV7-2
j_gene: TRBJ2-7
d_gene: TRBD2
abundance: many
CDR3aa: CASRPASGMNYEQYF
CDR3nt: TGTGCCAGCAGACCCGCTAGCGGGATGAACTACGAGCAGTACTTC

v_gene: TRBV3-1
j_gene: TRBJ2-5
d_gene: -
abundance: few
CDR3aa: CASSQEGGPIHNQETQYF
CDR3nt: TGTGCCAGCAGCCAAGAAGGGGGGCCTATCCACAACCAAGAGACCCAGTACTTC

v_gene: TRBV7-6
j_gene: TRBJ1-1
d_gene: -
abundance: many
CDR3aa: CASAIGLNTEAFF
CDR3nt: TGTGCCAGCGCAATTGGGCTGAACACTGAAGCTTTCTTT

v_gene: TRBV20-1
j_gene: TRBJ1-1
d_gene: -
abundance: -
CDR3aa: CSASPDPRSEAFF
CDR3nt: TGCAGTGCTAGCCCGGACCCCAGATCTGAAGCTTTCTTT

v_gene: TRBV7-9
j_gene: TRBJ1-1
d_gene: -
abundance: many
CDR3aa: CASSSSGGSTEAFF
CDR3nt: TGTGCCAGCAGCTCCAGTGGTGGAAGCACTGAAGCTTTCTTT

v_gene: TRBV5-4
j_gene: TRBJ2-5
d_gene: -
abundance: -
CDR3aa: CASSLVGGQETQYF
CDR3nt: TGTGCCAGCAGCTTGGTGGGCGGTCAAGAGACCCAGTACTTC

v_gene: TRBV12-3/TRBV12-4
j_gene: TRBJ1-1
d_gene: TRBD1
abundance: medium-sized
CDR3aa: CASNDPDRALRTEAFF
CDR3nt: TGTGCCAGCAATGACCCTGACAGGGCCCTAAGAACTGAAGCTTTCTTT

v_gene: TRBV5-1
j_gene: TRBJ1-1
d_gene: -
abundance: many
CDR3aa: CASRPQPNTEAFF
CDR3nt: TGCGCCAGCAGGCCCCAGCCGAACACTGAAGCTTTCTTT

v_gene: TRBV6-5
j_gene: TRBJ2-7
d_gene: TRBD1
abundance: few
CDR3aa: CASSRQGRVHYEQYF
CDR3nt: TGTGCCAGCAGTCGACAGGGACGGGTACACTACGAGCAGTACTTC

v_gene: TRBV6-6
j_gene: TRBJ2-7
d_gene: -
abundance: many
CDR3aa: CASSFPIGPSYEQYF
CDR3nt: TGTGCCAGCAGTTTCCCTATAGGCCCCTCCTACGAGCAGTACTTC

v_gene: TRBV10-2
j_gene: TRBJ2-1
d_gene: -
abundance: medium-sized
CDR3aa: CASSESLYNEQFF
CDR3nt: TGCGCCAGCAGTGAGTCGCTCTACAATGAGCAGTTCTTC

v_gene: TRBV6-1
j_gene: TRBJ2-7
d_gene: TRBD2
abundance: -
CDR3aa: CASRLAGTYEQYF
CDR3nt: TGTGCCAGCAGACTAGCGGGGACCTACGAGCAGTACTTC

v_gene: TRBV30
j_gene: TRBJ1-1
d_gene: -
abundance: medium-sized
CDR3aa: CAWSIGQPNTEAFF
CDR3nt: TGTGCCTGGAGTATAGGACAACCAAACACTGAAGCTTTCTTT

v_gene: TRBV29-1
j_gene: TRBJ2-2
d_gene: -
abundance: many
CDR3aa: CSIRERSLNTGELFF
CDR3nt: TGCAGCATTCGGGAAAGGAGCTTAAACACCGGGGAGCTGTTTTTT

v_gene: TRBV3-1
j_gene: TRBJ1-4
d_gene: -
abundance: medium-sized
CDR3aa: CASSPRGTGEKLFF
CDR3nt: TGTGCCAGCAGCCCAAGAGGGACCGGTGAAAAACTGTTTTTT

v_gene: TRBV29-1
j_gene: TRBJ2-7
d_gene: TRBD1
abundance: -
CDR3aa: CSAKTGFGSYEQYF
CDR3nt: TGCAGCGCTAAGACAGGGTTCGGGTCCTACGAGCAGTACTTC

v_gene: TRBV19
j_gene: TRBJ1-5
d_gene: -
abundance: many
CDR3aa: CASSDFGDQPQHF
CDR3nt: TGTGCCAGTAGTGACTTCGGAGATCAGCCCCAGCATTTT

v_gene: TRBV12-3/TRBV12-4
j_gene: TRBJ1-1
d_gene: -
abundance: many
CDR3aa: CASSFVSGGTEAFF
CDR3nt: TGTGCCAGCAGTTTTGTTTCGGGGGGCACTGAAGCTTTCTTT

v_gene: TRBV19
j_gene: TRBJ1-5
d_gene: TRBD1
abundance: many
CDR3aa: CASSLGQPQPQHF
CDR3nt: TGTGCCAGTAGTTTGGGACAGCCTCAGCCCCAGCATTTT

v_gene: TRBV29-1
j_gene: TRBJ2-3
d_gene: -
abundance: -
CDR3aa: CSASDRYPDTQYF
CDR3nt: TGCAGCGCCTCGGACAGATATCCAGATACGCAGTATTTT

v_gene: TRBV5-1
j_gene: TRBJ2-7
d_gene: -
abundance: medium-sized
CDR3aa: CASSPDTYSYEQYF
CDR3nt: TGCGCCAGCAGCCCGGACACCTACTCCTACGAGCAGTACTTC

v_gene: TRBV20-1
j_gene: TRBJ2-1
d_gene: -
abundance: medium-sized
CDR3aa: CSARARENNEQFF
CDR3nt: TGCAGTGCTAGGGCCAGGGAGAACAATGAGCAGTTCTTC

v_gene: TRBV5-5
j_gene: TRBJ1-2
d_gene: -
abundance: many
CDR3aa: CASSPSPRDTNYGYTF
CDR3nt: TGTGCCAGCAGCCCCTCGCCGCGAGACACTAACTATGGCTACACCTTC

v_gene: TRBV2
j_gene: TRBJ1-2
d_gene: TRBD1
abundance: medium-sized
CDR3aa: CASSEALRDRGNYGYTF
CDR3nt: TGTGCCAGCAGTGAAGCGCTCCGGGACAGGGGTAACTATGGCTACACCTTC

v_gene: TRBV10-3
j_gene: TRBJ2-5
d_gene: -
abundance: medium-sized
CDR3aa: CAISEGDSGQETQYF
CDR3nt: TGTGCCATCAGTGAGGGGGATAGCGGACAAGAGACCCAGTACTTC

v_gene: TRBV6-5
j_gene: TRBJ1-4
d_gene: TRBD1
abundance: medium-sized
CDR3aa: CASSYSGQVGEKLFF
CDR3nt: TGTGCCAGCAGTTACTCCGGACAGGTCGGCGAAAAACTGTTTTTT

v_gene: TRBV19
j_gene: TRBJ1-5
d_gene: -
abundance: many
CDR3aa: CASRISGQPQHF
CDR3nt: TGTGCCAGTAGAATTAGTGGTCAGCCCCAGCATTTT

v_gene: TRBV4-2
j_gene: TRBJ2-3
d_gene: TRBD2
abundance: medium-sized
CDR3aa: CASSAGTSGPSEGDPQYF
CDR3nt: TGTGCCAGCAGCGCCGGGACTAGCGGCCCTTCAGAGGGGGATCCGCAGTATTTT

v_gene: TRBV3-1
j_gene: TRBJ1-2
d_gene: TRBD1
abundance: many
CDR3aa: CASSPVTGSGYTF
CDR3nt: TGTGCCAGCAGCCCAGTGACAGGGAGCGGCTACACCTTC

v_gene: TRBV25-1
j_gene: TRBJ2-3
d_gene: -
abundance: many
CDR3aa: CASTLNKVAGGTDTQYF
CDR3nt: TGTGCCAGCACCCTGAATAAGGTAGCAGGGGGCACAGATACGCAGTATTTT

v_gene: TRBV6-5
j_gene: TRBJ2-6
d_gene: TRBD1
abundance: many
CDR3aa: CASRQGRGANVLTF
CDR3nt: TGTGCCAGTAGACAGGGTCGGGGGGCCAACGTCCTGACTTTC

v_gene: TRBV20-1
j_gene: TRBJ1-1
d_gene: -
abundance: many
CDR3aa: CSARDSAMNTEAFF
CDR3nt: TGCAGTGCTAGAGATTCGGCGATGAACACTGAAGCTTTCTTT

v_gene: TRBV4-2
j_gene: TRBJ1-1
d_gene: -
abundance: many
CDR3aa: CASSTGTLTLNTEAFF
CDR3nt: TGTGCCAGCAGCACCGGGACACTTACACTGAACACTGAAGCTTTCTTT

v_gene: TRBV5-4
j_gene: TRBJ1-1
d_gene: TRBD1
abundance: many
CDR3aa: CASSLSGTGTEAFF
CDR3nt: TGTGCCAGCAGCTTGAGTGGGACAGGGACTGAAGCTTTCTTT

v_gene: TRBV6-1
j_gene: TRBJ2-3
d_gene: -
abundance: medium-sized
CDR3aa: CASSEVRGRTQYF
CDR3nt: TGTGCCAGCAGTGAAGTCAGAGGAAGGACGCAGTATTTT

v_gene: TRBV7-9
j_gene: TRBJ2-7
d_gene: -
abundance: many
CDR3aa: CASSLVVPNEQYF
CDR3nt: TGTGCCAGCAGCTTAGTTGTTCCCAACGAGCAGTACTTC

v_gene: TRBV29-1
j_gene: TRBJ2-2
d_gene: -
abundance: many
CDR3aa: CSVEVRTGRTTGELFF
CDR3nt: TGCAGCGTTGAAGTTAGAACAGGGAGGACCACCGGGGAGCTGTTTTTT

v_gene: TRBV7-8
j_gene: TRBJ2-7
d_gene: TRBD2
abundance: many
CDR3aa: CASSLKAGFNYEQYF
CDR3nt: TGTGCCAGCAGCTTAAAAGCGGGGTTTAACTACGAGCAGTACTTC

v_gene: TRBV11-2
j_gene: TRBJ2-3
d_gene: TRBD1
abundance: medium-sized
CDR3aa: CASSFRRQGSTTDTQYF
CDR3nt: TGTGCCAGCAGCTTCCGGAGACAGGGTAGCACCACAGATACGCAGTATTTT

v_gene: TRBV29-1
j_gene: TRBJ1-1
d_gene: -
abundance: medium-sized
CDR3aa: CSVGQSMNTEAFF
CDR3nt: TGCAGCGTAGGACAGTCCATGAACACTGAAGCTTTCTTT

v_gene: TRBV5-1
j_gene: TRBJ1-4
d_gene: TRBD1
abundance: many
CDR3aa: CASSLQGRISDEKLFF
CDR3nt: TGCGCCAGCAGCCTACAGGGGAGGATTAGTGATGAAAAACTGTTTTTT

v_gene: TRBV6-6
j_gene: TRBJ1-3
d_gene: -
abundance: -
CDR3aa: CASRTDGYSGNTIYF
CDR3nt: TGTGCCAGCAGAACCGACGGATACTCTGGAAACACCATATATTTT

v_gene: TRBV18
j_gene: TRBJ2-7
d_gene: TRBD1
abundance: many
CDR3aa: CASSPPTQGQGMGEQYF
CDR3nt: TGTGCCAGCTCACCACCGACACAGGGACAGGGGATGGGGGAGCAGTACTTC

v_gene: TRBV19
j_gene: TRBJ1-5
d_gene: -
abundance: few
CDR3aa: CASTPGQGYQPQHF
CDR3nt: TGTGCCAGTACCCCCGGACAAGGATATCAGCCCCAGCATTTT

v_gene: TRBV6-5
j_gene: TRBJ2-1
d_gene: -
abundance: medium-sized
CDR3aa: CASKVLVRNEQFF
CDR3nt: TGTGCCAGCAAGGTTCTAGTCCGGAATGAGCAGTTCTTC

v_gene: TRBV2
j_gene: TRBJ2-3
d_gene: -
abundance: many
CDR3aa: CASSTPTQGRAIRRRVSTDTQYF
CDR3nt: TGTGCCAGCAGTACACCGACCCAAGGACGGGCCATTCGGAGACGGGTCAGCACAGATACGCAGTATTTT

v_gene: TRBV2
j_gene: TRBJ1-1
d_gene: -
abundance: medium-sized
CDR3aa: CASIRGRYPMNTEAFF
CDR3nt: TGTGCCAGCATTCGGGGGCGTTACCCGATGAACACTGAAGCTTTCTTT

v_gene: TRBV20-1
j_gene: TRBJ2-3
d_gene: -
abundance: many
CDR3aa: CSATPGQSTDTQYF
CDR3nt: TGCAGTGCTACCCCGGGACAAAGCACAGATACGCAGTATTTT